This T cell receptor (beta chain) was sequenced in a study of T cell responses to AZD1222 COVID-19 vaccine. Assay used: immunoSEQ multiplex PCR; TCRdb lists only in-frame clones, some missing. In the table there are around 100,000 clones, less than 95% of which are singletons. A remark on this clone: Its antigen is not identified.

Germline V gene sequence: CDR1 MNHEY, CDR2 SVGEGT. The length of the CDR3 is 16 residues. V lost 5 bases and J 9 bases, leaving 25 bases between the germline ends. Study conclusions and caveats: Reportedly, close to half of spike-specific TCRs are directed against unmutated variant regions. Most donors were white British, females outnumbered males, and clonal diversity was possibly underestimated.

Sequencing used peripheral blood, obtained on day 0 of AZD1222 vaccination. The origin of this receptor is an adult in good health. The chain joins TRBV6-2 or TRBV6-3 to TRBJ2-5; a possible D gene is TRBD1 (5 bases). CDR3 region: CASSQGNRSPGVAQYF. The CDR3 bases are TGTGCCAGCAGTCAAGGGAACAGGTCCCCCGGAGTGGCCCAGTACTTC.